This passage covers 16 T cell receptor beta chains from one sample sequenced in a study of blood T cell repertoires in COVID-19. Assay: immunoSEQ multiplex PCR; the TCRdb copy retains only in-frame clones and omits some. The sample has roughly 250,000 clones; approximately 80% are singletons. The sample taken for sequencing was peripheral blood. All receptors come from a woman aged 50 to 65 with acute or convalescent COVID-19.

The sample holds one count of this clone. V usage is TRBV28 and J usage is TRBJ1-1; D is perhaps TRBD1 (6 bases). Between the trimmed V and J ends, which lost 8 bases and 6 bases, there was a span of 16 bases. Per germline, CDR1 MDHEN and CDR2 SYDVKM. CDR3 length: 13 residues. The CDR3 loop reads CASRRQGSPEAFF. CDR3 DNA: TGTGCCAGCCGTCGTCAGGGGTCCCCTGAAGCTTTCTTT.

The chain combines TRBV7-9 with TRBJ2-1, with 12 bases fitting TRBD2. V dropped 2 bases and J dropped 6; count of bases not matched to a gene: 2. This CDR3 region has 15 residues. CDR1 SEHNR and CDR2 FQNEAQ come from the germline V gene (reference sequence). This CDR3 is CASSLSSGGANEQFF. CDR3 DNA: TGTGCCAGCAGCTTATCTAGCGGGGGGGCCAATGAGCAGTTCTTC.

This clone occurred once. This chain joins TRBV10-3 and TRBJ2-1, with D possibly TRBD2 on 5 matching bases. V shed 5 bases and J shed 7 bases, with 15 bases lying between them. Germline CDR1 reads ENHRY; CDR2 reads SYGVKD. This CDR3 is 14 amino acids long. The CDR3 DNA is TGTGCCATCAGTACCCTCGGGGATACGAATGAGCAGTTCTTC. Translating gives CAISTLGDTNEQFF.

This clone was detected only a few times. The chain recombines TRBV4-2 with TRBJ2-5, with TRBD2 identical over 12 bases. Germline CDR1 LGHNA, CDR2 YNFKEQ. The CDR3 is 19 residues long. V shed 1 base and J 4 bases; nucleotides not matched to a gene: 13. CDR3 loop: CASSQAHAIGLAGSETQYF. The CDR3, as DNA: TGTGCCAGCAGCCAAGCGCATGCTATAGGACTAGCGGGATCAGAGACCCAGTACTTC.

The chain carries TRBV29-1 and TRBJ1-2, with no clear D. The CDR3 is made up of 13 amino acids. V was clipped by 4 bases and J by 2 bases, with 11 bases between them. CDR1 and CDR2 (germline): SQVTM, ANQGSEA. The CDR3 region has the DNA TGCAGCGTTGCGGTCCTAACGAACTATGGCTACACCTTC. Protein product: CSVAVLTNYGYTF.

CDR3 sequence: CASSFPGQGPTDTQYF. DNA of the CDR3: TGTGCCAGCAGTTTCCCCGGACAGGGCCCTACAGATACGCAGTATTTT. The V call is TRBV28, the J call TRBJ2-3, with TRBD1 matching 8 bases. Germline V gives CDR1 MDHEN, CDR2 SYDVKM. The CDR3 consists of 16 residues. V trimming: 3 bases; J trimming: 3 bases; junction bases outside the gene matches: 8.

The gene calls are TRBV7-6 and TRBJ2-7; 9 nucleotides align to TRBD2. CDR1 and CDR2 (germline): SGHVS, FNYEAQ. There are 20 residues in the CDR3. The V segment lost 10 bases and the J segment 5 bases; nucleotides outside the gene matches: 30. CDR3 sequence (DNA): TGTGCCATCGCGGCCCCCCCTTTCCGGGTCCGTCTAGCGGGAACCCACGAGCAGTACTTC. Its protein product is CAIAAPPFRVRLAGTHEQYF.

The CDR3 loop reads CASSLEGAATDTQYF. DNA of the CDR3: TGCGCCAGCAGCTTGGAGGGGGCGGCCACAGATACGCAGTATTTT. V gene TRBV5-1 combines with J gene TRBJ2-3, with 7 bases that match TRBD1. Germline V gene sequence: CDR1 SGHRS, CDR2 YFSETQ. This CDR3 is 15 amino acids long. After removal of 0 bases from V and 2 bases from J, the junction contained 3 bases not matched to a gene.

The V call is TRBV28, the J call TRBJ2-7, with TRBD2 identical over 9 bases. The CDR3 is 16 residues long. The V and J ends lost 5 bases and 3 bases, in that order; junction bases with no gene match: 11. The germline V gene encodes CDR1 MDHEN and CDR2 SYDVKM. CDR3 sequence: CASSPLVSGRRYEQYF. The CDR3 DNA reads TGTGCCAGCAGTCCACTGGTGAGCGGGAGGCGCTACGAGCAGTACTTC.

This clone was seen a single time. In DNA, the CDR3 is TGTGCCAGCAGGCAGGCCCCCCCAGCTGTCTACGAGCAGTACTTC. It is translated as CASRQAPPAVYEQYF. V gene TRBV7-2 combines with J gene TRBJ2-7; D remains ambiguous. The germline V gene has CDR1 SGHTA and CDR2 FQGNSA. CDR3 length: 15 amino acids. The V end lost 6 bases, the J end lost 3 bases, and 18 bases lay between the germline ends. The full variable domain, in which reference TRBV7-2 and TRBJ2-7 provide the parts outside the CDR3, is GAGVSQSPSNKVTEKGKDVELRCDPISGHTALYWYRQSLGQGLEFLIYFQGNSAPDKSGLPSDRFSAERTGGSVSTLTIQRTQQEDSAVYLCASRQAPPAVYEQYFGPGTRLTVT.

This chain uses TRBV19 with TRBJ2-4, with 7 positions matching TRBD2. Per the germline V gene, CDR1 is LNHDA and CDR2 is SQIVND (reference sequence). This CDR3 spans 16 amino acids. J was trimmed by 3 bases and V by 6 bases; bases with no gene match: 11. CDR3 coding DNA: TGTGCCAGTAGGGCCCGGCGGGAGTATGGCAAAAACATTCAGTACTTC. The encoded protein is CASRARREYGKNIQYF.

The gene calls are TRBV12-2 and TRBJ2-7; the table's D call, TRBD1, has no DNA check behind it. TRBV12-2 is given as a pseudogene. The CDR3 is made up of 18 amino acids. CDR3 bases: TGTGCAAGTCGCTTCCGGGACAGCAGAACCCGGGGCTCCTACGAGCAGTACTTC. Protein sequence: CASRFRDSRTRGSYEQYF.

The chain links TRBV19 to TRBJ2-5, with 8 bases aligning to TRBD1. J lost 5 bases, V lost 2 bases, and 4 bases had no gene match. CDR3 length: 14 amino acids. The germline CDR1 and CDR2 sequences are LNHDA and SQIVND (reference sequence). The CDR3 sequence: CASSIMTGAETQYF. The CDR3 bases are TGTGCCAGTAGTATAATGACAGGGGCCGAGACCCAGTACTTC.

The CDR3 bases are TGTGCCAGCAAAGCGACAGGGACCAACACTGAAGCTTTCTTT. This encodes CASKATGTNTEAFF. The chain recombines TRBV6-4 with TRBJ1-1; TRBD1 aligns across 7 bases. The germline V gene has CDR1 MRHNA and CDR2 SNTAGT. The V segment lost 7 bases and the J segment 2 bases; nucleotides outside the gene matches: 7. This CDR3 spans 14 amino acids.

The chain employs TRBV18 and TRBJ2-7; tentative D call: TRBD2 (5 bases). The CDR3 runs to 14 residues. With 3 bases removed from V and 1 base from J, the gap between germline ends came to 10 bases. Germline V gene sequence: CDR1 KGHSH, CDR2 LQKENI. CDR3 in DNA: TGTGCCAGCTCACCGCGGACGGGATCCTACGAGCAGTACTTC. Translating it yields CASSPRTGSYEQYF.

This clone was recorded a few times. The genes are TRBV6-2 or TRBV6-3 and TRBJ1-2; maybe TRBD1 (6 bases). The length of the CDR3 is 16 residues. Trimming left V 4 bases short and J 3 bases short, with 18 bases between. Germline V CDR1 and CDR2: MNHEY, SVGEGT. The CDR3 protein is CASSSPRGGAHYGYTF. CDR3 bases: TGTGCCAGCAGTTCACCCAGGGGCGGCGCCCACTATGGCTACACCTTC.